This TCR beta chain derives from a study of T cell repertoires in cytomegalovirus infection. V gave up 2 bases and J gave up 7 bases, with 18 bases separating them. CDR1 and CDR2 (germline): SGHVS, FNYEAQ. The length of the CDR3 is 17 residues. TCRdb analysed the reads with MiXCR anew, one entry per CDR3 protein. The sample shows around 77,000 distinct CDR3 sequences, roughly 20% of them seen only once. Concerning this clonotype: The antigen is unknown.

The specimen comprised CD8+ T cells from cultured PBMCs, sampled from culture after CMV antigen stimulation. The rearrangement links TRBV7-6 to TRBJ1-6; possibly TRBD1 for D (6 bases). The receptor's source is a human donor in good health (CMV status not recorded). Some clones in this sample may be carry-over from other donors' samples. CDR3 bases: TGTGCCAGCAGCTTATATGTTCAGGGGCGCGAGAATTCACCCCTCCACTTT. Encoded protein: CASSLYVQGRENSPLHF.